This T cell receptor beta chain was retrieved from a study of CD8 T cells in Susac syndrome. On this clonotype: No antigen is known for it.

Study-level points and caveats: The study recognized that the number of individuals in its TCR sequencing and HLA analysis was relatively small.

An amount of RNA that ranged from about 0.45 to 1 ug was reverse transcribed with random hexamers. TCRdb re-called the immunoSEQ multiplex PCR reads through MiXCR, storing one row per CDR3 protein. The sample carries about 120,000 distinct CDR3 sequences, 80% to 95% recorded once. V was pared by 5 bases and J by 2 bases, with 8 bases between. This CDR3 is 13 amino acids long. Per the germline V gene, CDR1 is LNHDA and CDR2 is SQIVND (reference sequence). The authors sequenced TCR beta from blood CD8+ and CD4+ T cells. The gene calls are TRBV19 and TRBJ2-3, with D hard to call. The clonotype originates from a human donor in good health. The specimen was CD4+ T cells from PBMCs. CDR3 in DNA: TGTGCCAGTAGTTATACAGTCACAGATACGCAGTATTTT. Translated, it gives CASSYTVTDTQYF.